A single sample gave rise to the 6 T cell receptor beta chains below, sequenced in a study of PD-L1 blockade in urothelial cancer. Profiled with immunoSEQ multiplex PCR; TCRdb holds only in-frame clones, not every one. This table has some 57,000 clones, roughly 82% appearing once. The time point: pretreatment peripheral blood. The starting material was PBMCs, obtained around atezolizumab (anti-PD-L1) treatment. Receptor source: a man in his forties or fifties with urothelial cancer.

The chain has TRBV5-1 and TRBJ1-4, with a possible D match to TRBD1 (6 bases). The germline V gene encodes CDR1 SGHRS and CDR2 YFSETQ. The V and J ends lost 0 bases and 2 bases respectively, with 11 bases between them. The CDR3 consists of 16 residues. The CDR3 DNA reads TGCGCCAGCAGCTTGGTAGCGGGGGCGACTAATGAAAAACTGTTTTTT. Protein: CASSLVAGATNEKLFF.

The chain is built from TRBV5-1 and TRBJ2-7, with TRBD2 identical over 13 bases. V gave up 6 bases and J gave up 6 bases; unmatched junction bases: 9. The CDR3 is 15 amino acids. Germline CDR1 and CDR2: SGHRS and YFSETQ. The CDR3 DNA reads as TGCGCCAGCACCCAAAGGACTAGCGGGAGTTCCGAGCAGTACTTC. Amino acids: CASTQRTSGSSEQYF. Complete variable domain (other parts from reference TRBV5-1 and TRBJ2-7): KAGVTQTPRYLIKTRGQQVTLSCSPISGHRSVSWYQQTPGQGLQFLFEYFSETQRNKGNFPGRFSGRQFSNSRSEMNVSTLELGDSALYLCASTQRTSGSSEQYFGPGTRLTVT.

The rearrangement uses TRBV10-2 and TRBJ2-1; a possible D gene is TRBD2 (5 bases). The CDR3 totals 13 residues. Germline V lookup: CDR1 WSHSY, CDR2 SAAADI. Deletions cut 11 bases from V and 7 bases from J, with 18 bases between. CDR3 sequence reads: CAATSYRGNEQFF. Written as DNA, the CDR3 is TGCGCCGCGACAAGCTACCGAGGGAATGAGCAGTTCTTC.

This clone came up once. This sequence joins TRBV19 and TRBJ2-7; 9 bases are a match to TRBD1. This CDR3 has 14 residues. Germline V gene sequence: CDR1 LNHDA, CDR2 SQIVND (reference sequence). With V trimmed by 5 bases and J by 3 bases, 5 bases remained unmatched. CDR3 nucleotides: TGTGCCAGTAGTGCGGGACAGGGAGGCTACGAGCAGTACTTC. It is translated as CASSAGQGGYEQYF.

This clone came up once. The chain uses TRBV5-1 and TRBJ2-5, with TRBD1 identical over 9 bases. Unmatched junction bases numbered 9, after V lost 2 bases and J lost 4 bases. This CDR3 comprises 16 residues. Per the germline V gene, CDR1 is SGHRS and CDR2 is YFSETQ. CDR3: CASSFVPGTGRETQYF. The CDR3 nucleotides are TGCGCCAGCAGCTTCGTTCCCGGGACAGGGCGAGAGACCCAGTACTTC.

V is TRBV6-1 and J is TRBJ1-6; maybe TRBD1 (5 bases). Germline V CDR1 and CDR2: MNHNS, SASEGT. The V end was cut by 3 bases, the J end by 8 bases, with 11 bases between. The CDR3 covers 14 residues. The CDR3 spells CASSDGVQDSPLHF. In nucleotides, the CDR3 is TGTGCCAGCAGTGATGGGGTACAGGATTCACCCCTCCACTTT.